This T cell receptor beta chain comes out of a study of CD8 T cells in Susac syndrome (dated by TCRdb to 2018 to 2020). Some background on the complete study: Of the Susac syndrome patients who were sequenced, more than five had clinically active disease and fewer than ten were in clinical remission. Susac syndrome patients were therapy-naive, on corticosteroids (some also receiving IVIg), or on IVIg alone at blood withdrawal. Whether CD8+ T cell activation and differentiation in Susac syndrome was antigen driven was tested using repertoire sequencing. Clonality of the CD8+ T cell repertoire was compared between more than 9 healthy donors, approximately 14 Susac syndrome patients and some 15 multiple sclerosis patients.

High-throughput TCR beta sequencing profiled peripheral blood CD8+ and CD4+ T cells from healthy donors, Susac syndrome patients and multiple sclerosis patients. Susac syndrome patients met recently defined diagnostic criteria for definite or probable disease. Bulk CD8+ and CD4+ T cells were purified by magnetic negative isolation, whereas CD8+ TEMRA cells were enriched by FACS. Blood was collected in EDTA tubes and processed within 24 hours, with PBMCs isolated through density gradient centrifugation. PBMCs intended for TCR sequencing were cryopreserved in liquid nitrogen and thawed later in a water bath at 37 degrees C. A purity of at least 90% was achieved for sorted or isolated CD4+, CD8+ and CD8+ TEMRA cells. This clonotype was counted a few times. There is no known antigen for this receptor. Qualities for individual bases were not recorded, and no much larger clone is one base off. What the study reported, not specific to this receptor: CD8+ repertoires in Susac syndrome showed clonal expansion, which was highest in CD8+ TEMRA cells and was greater in clinically active patients than in remitting patients. The number of individuals in the TCR sequencing and HLA analysis was recognized as being relatively small. In the total CD8+ and CD8+ TEMRA repertoires, sixteen and five Susac-specific public clones, respectively, were identified.

RNA was extracted with the RNeasy kit and about 0.5 to 1 ug was reverse transcribed using random hexamers. The immunoSEQ multiplex PCR assay, which covers 54 Vbeta and 13 Jbeta segments, was used to amplify TCR beta CDR3 regions. PCR amplification bias was corrected by using a synthetic template baseline for primer optimization and computational correction. Regarding the original processing steps: Reads were assigned to V, D and J genes according to IMGT and analyzed in immunoSEQ Analyzer, with only productive sequences retained. Clonality was computed as one minus Shannon entropy normalized by log2 of the number of productive unique sequences. Public and private clones were assessed among the 100 most prevalent clones of each patient and control. Clones were defined as Susac-specific if absent from the healthy and MS cohorts, from approximately 1,100 published viral clones and from other ImmuneACCESS disease sequences. TCRdb trimmed public reads at Q25 via fastp, called clones via MiXCR and kept in-frame beta chains. Rows with a matching CDR3 protein are joined into one entry that keeps the most common DNA and genes. These V and J calls are TCRdb output, not the study's own analysis. Recorded for this sample are around 80,000 distinct CDR3 sequences; roughly 94% of them occurred a single time. 0.52% of the sample lies in the top ten.

This sequence originates from a human donor with Susac syndrome. The specimen sequenced was CD8+ T cells from PBMCs.

The nucleotides read TGTGCCAGCAGTTCCACCGGGGAGCTGTTTTTT. Its protein product is CASSSTGELFF. The sequence joins TRBV27 to TRBJ2-2; a confident D gene designation cannot be given. CDR1 and CDR2 were assigned from the germline V gene (reference sequence) as MNHEY and SMNVEV. The CDR3 goes from the cysteine to the phenylalanine over 11 residues. Here the CDR3 DNA is all that survives: 33 bases in frame from base 1. Trimming at the junction amounts to 4 bases on V and 4 bases on J, and the germline ends lie 1 base apart.